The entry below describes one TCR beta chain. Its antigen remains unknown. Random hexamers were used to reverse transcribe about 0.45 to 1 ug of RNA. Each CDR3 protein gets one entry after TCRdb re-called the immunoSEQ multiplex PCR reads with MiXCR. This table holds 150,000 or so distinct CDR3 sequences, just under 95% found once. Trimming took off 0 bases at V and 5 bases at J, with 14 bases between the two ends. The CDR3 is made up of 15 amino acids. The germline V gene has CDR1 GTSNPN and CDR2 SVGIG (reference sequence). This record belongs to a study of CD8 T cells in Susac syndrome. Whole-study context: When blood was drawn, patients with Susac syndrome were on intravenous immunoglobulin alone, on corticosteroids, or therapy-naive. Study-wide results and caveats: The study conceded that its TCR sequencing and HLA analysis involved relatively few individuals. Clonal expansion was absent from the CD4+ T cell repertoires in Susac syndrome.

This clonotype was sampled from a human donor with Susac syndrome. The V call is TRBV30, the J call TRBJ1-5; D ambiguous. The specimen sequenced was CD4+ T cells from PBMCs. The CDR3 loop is CAWSVEGVRYQPQHF. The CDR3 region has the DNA TGTGCCTGGAGTGTGGAGGGTGTACGATATCAGCCCCAGCATTTT.